This section outlines one T cell receptor (beta chain) sequence together with its context. The antigen is undetermined. The data stem from a study of T cell responses to AZD1222 COVID-19 vaccine. Study conclusions and caveats: The donor group comprised mostly white British people and more females; the analysis possibly underestimated clonal diversity.

Data came from immunoSEQ multiplex PCR; TCRdb stores just in-frame clones and leaves some out. Of 130,000 or so clones in the sample, approximately 92% were seen once. Deletions cut 5 bases from V and 6 bases from J, with 13 bases between. The germline gives CDR1 MNHEY, CDR2 SMNVEV (reference sequence). The CDR3 sequence is 13 residues long. Sequences were derived from peripheral blood, sampled 28 days after the second AZD1222 dose. V gene TRBV27 combines with J gene TRBJ1-1; D remains ambiguous. This sequence originates from an adult who received the AZD1222 COVID-19 vaccine. The CDR3 spells CASSLVPRSEAFF. In DNA form, the CDR3 reads TGTGCCAGCAGTCTCGTGCCGAGGTCTGAAGCTTTCTTT.